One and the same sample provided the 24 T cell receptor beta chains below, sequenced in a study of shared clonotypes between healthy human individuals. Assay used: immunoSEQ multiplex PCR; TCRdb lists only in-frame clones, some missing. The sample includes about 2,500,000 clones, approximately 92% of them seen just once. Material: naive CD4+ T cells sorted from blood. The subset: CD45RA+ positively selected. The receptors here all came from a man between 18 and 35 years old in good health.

The CDR3 sequence is CASSLVGFSITVSPSTDTQYF. For the CDR3, the DNA is TGCGCCAGCAGCTTGGTCGGGTTCAGCATTACCGTTTCTCCTAGCACAGATACGCAGTATTTT. The V gene is TRBV5-1, the J gene TRBJ2-3, with unresolved D. The CDR3 has 21 amino acids. Germline CDR1 and CDR2: SGHRS and YFSETQ. Trimming left V 0 bases short and J 0 bases short, with 26 bases between. Combining the CDR3 with reference TRBV5-1 and TRBJ2-3 gives the whole variable domain KAGVTQTPRYLIKTRGQQVTLSCSPISGHRSVSWYQQTPGQGLQFLFEYFSETQRNKGNFPGRFSGRQFSNSRSEMNVSTLELGDSALYLCASSLVGFSITVSPSTDTQYFGPGTRLTVL.

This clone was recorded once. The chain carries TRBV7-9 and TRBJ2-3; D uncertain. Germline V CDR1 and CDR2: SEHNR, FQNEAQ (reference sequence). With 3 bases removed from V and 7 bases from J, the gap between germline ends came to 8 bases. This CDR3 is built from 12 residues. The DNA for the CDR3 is TGTGCCAGCAGCTTGTCGGAACATACGCAGTATTTT. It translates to CASSLSEHTQYF.

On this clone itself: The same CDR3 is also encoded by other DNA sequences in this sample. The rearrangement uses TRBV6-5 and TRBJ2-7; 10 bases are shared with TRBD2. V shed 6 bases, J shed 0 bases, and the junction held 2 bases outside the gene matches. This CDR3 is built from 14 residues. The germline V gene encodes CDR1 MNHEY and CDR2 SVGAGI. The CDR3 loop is CASRPSGGSYEQYF. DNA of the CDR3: TGTGCCAGCAGACCTAGCGGGGGCTCCTACGAGCAGTACTTC.

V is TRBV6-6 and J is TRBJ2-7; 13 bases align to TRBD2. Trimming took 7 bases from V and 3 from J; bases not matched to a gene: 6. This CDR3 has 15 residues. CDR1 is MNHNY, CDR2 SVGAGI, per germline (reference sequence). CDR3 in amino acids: CASNQGTSGNYEQYF. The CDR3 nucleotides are TGTGCCAGCAACCAGGGGACTAGCGGGAACTACGAGCAGTACTTC.

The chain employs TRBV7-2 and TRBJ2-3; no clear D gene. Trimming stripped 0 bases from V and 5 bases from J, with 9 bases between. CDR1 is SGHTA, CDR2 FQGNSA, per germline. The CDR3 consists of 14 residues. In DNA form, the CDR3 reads TGTGCCAGCAGCTTAGCGCGCGGTGGAGATACGCAGTATTTT. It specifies CASSLARGGDTQYF. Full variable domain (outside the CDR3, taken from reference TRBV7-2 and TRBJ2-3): GAGVSQSPSNKVTEKGKDVELRCDPISGHTALYWYRQSLGQGLEFLIYFQGNSAPDKSGLPSDRFSAERTGGSVSTLTIQRTQQEDSAVYLCASSLARGGDTQYFGPGTRLTVL.

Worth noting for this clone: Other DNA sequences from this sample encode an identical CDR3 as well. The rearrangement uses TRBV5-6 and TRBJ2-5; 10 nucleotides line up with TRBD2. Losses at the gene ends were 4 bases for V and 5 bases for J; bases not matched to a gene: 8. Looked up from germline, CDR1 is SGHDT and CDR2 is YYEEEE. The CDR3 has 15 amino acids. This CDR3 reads CASSRTSGGAETQYF. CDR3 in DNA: TGTGCCAGCAGCAGAACAAGCGGGGGGGCCGAGACCCAGTACTTC.

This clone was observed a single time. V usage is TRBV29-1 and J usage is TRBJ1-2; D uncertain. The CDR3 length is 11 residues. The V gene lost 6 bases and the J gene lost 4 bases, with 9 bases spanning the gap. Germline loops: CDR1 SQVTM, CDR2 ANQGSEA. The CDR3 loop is CSVQPLYGYTF. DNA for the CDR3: TGCAGCGTCCAACCCCTCTATGGCTACACCTTC.

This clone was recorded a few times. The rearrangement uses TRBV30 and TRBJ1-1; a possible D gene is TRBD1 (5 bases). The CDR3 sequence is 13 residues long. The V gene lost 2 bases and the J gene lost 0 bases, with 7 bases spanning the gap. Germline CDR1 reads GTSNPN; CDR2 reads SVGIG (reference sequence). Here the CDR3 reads CAWSIRVNTEAFF. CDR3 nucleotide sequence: TGTGCCTGGAGTATCAGGGTGAACACTGAAGCTTTCTTT. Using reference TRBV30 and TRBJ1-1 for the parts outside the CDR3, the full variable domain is SQTIHQWPATLVQPVGSPLSLECTVEGTSNPNLYWYRQAAGRGLQLLFYSVGIGQISSEVPQNLSASRPQDRQFILSSKKLLLSDSGFYLCAWSIRVNTEAFFGQGTRLTVV.

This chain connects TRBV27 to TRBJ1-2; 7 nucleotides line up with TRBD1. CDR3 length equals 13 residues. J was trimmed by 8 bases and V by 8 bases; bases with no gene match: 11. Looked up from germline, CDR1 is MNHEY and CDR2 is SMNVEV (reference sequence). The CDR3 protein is CASGRQGTPGYTF. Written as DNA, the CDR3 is TGTGCCAGCGGGCGACAGGGAACCCCCGGCTACACCTTC.

The CDR3 loop is CASSVQQYEQYF. The DNA for the CDR3 is TGTGCCAGCAGTGTACAGCAATACGAGCAGTACTTC. The chain uses TRBV2 and TRBJ2-7; no reliable D call. The V end lost 4 bases, the J end lost 4 bases, and 8 bases lay between the germline ends. The CDR3 has 12 residues. Per germline, CDR1 SNHLY and CDR2 FYNNEI.

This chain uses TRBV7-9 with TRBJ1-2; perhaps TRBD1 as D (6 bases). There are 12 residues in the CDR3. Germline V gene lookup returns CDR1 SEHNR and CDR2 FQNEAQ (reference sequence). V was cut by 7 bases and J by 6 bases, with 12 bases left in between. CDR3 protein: CASTRTEDGYTF. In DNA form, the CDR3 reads TGTGCCAGCACCCGGACAGAAGATGGCTACACCTTC.

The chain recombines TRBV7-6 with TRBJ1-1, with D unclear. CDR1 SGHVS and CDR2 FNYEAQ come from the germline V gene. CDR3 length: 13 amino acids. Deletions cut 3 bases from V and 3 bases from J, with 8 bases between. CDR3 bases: TGTGCCAGCAGCTTGGACCGGTACACTGAAGCTTTCTTT. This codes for CASSLDRYTEAFF.

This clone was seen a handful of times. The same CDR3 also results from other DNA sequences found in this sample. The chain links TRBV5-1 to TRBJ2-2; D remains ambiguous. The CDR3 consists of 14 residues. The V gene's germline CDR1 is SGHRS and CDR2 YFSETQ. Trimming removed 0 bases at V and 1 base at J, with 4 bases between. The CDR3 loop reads CASSLEQNTGELFF. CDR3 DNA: TGCGCCAGCAGCTTGGAACAGAACACCGGGGAGCTGTTTTTT.

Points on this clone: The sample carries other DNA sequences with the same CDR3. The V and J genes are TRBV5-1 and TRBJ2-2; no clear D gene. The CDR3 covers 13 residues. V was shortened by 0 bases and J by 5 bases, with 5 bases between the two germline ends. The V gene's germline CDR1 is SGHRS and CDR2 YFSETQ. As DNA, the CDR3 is TGCGCCAGCAGCTTGGAGACGACCGGGGAGCTGTTTTTT. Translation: CASSLETTGELFF.

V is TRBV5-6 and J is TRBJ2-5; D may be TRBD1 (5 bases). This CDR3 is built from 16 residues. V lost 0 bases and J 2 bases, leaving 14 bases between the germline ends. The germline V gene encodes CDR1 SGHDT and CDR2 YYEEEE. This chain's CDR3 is CASSLARAAFQETQYF. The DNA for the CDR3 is TGTGCCAGCAGCTTGGCCAGGGCAGCTTTTCAAGAGACCCAGTACTTC.

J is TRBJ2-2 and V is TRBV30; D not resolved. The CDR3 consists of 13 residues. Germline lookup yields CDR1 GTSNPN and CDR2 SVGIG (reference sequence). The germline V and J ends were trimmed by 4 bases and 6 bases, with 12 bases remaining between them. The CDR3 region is CAWTSKMAGELFF. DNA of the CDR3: TGTGCCTGGACTTCGAAGATGGCCGGGGAGCTGTTTTTT.

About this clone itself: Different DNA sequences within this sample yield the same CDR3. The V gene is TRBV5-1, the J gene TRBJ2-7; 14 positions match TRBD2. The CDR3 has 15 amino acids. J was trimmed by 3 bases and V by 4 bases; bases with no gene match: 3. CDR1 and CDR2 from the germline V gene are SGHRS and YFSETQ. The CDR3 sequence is CASSTGTSGSYEQYF. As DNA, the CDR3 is TGCGCCAGCAGCACAGGGACTAGCGGGAGCTACGAGCAGTACTTC. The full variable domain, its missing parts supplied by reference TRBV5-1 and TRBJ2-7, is KAGVTQTPRYLIKTRGQQVTLSCSPISGHRSVSWYQQTPGQGLQFLFEYFSETQRNKGNFPGRFSGRQFSNSRSEMNVSTLELGDSALYLCASSTGTSGSYEQYFGPGTRLTVT.

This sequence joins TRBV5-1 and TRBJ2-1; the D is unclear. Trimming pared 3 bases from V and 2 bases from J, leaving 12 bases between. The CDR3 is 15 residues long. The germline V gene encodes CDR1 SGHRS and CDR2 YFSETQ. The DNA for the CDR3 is TGCGCCAGCAGCTACGGAACGGCGACCTACAATGAGCAGTTCTTC. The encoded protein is CASSYGTATYNEQFF.

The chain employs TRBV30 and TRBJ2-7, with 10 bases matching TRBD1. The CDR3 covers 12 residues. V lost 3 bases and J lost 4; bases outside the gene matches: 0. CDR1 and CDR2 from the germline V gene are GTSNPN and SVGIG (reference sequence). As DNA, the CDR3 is TGTGCCTGGAGGGGACAGGGGTACGAGCAGTACTTC. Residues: CAWRGQGYEQYF.

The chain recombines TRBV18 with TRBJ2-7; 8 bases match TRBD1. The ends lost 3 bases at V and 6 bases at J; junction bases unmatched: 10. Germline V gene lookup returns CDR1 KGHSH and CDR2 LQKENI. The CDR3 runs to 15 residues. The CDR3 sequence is CASSPGQVNQGEQYF. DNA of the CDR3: TGTGCCAGCTCACCGGGACAGGTTAACCAAGGCGAGCAGTACTTC.

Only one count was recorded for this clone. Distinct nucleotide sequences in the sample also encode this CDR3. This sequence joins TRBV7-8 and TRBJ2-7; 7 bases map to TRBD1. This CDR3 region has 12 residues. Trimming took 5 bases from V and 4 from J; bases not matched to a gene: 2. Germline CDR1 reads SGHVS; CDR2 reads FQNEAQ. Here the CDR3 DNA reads TGTGCCAGCAGCCGACAGGGTTACGAGCAGTACTTC. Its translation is CASSRQGYEQYF.

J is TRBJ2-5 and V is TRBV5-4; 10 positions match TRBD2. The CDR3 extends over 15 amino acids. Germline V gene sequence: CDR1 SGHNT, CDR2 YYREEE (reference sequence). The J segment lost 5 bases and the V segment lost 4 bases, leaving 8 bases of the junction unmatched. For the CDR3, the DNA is TGTGCCAGCAGCCGAGGACTAGCGGAAAGGGAGACCCAGTACTTC. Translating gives CASSRGLAERETQYF.

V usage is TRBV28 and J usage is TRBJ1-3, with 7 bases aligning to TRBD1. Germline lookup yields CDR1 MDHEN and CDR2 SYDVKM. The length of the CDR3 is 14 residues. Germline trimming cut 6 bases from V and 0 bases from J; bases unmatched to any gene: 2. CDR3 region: CASSQGGSGNTIYF. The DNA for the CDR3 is TGTGCCAGCAGCCAGGGGGGCTCTGGAAACACCATATATTTT.

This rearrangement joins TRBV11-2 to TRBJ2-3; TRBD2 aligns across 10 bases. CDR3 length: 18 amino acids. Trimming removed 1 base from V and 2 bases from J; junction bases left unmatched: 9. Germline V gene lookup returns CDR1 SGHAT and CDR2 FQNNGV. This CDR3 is CASSLGASGSGPTDTQYF. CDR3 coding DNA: TGTGCCAGCAGCTTAGGGGCTAGCGGGAGTGGCCCCACAGATACGCAGTATTTT.